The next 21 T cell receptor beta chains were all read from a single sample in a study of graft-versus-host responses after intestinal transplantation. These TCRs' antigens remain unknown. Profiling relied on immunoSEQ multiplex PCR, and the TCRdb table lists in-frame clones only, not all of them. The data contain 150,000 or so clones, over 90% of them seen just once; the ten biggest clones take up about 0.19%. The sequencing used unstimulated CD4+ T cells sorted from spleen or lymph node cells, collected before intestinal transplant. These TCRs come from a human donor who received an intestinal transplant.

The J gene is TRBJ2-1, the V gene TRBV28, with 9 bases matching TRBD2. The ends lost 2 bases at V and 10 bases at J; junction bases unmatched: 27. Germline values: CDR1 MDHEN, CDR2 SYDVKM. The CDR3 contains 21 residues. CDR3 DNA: TGTGCCAGCAGTTTAGCCTCTGCCTCTCGGTACTCCGGACTAGCGAGGTTGGAGCAGTTCTTC. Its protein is CASSLASASRYSGLARLEQFF.

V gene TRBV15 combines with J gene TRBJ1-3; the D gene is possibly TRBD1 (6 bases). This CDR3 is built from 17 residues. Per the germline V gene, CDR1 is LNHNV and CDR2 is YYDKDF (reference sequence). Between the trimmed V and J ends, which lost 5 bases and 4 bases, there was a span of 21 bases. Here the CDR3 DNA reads TGTGCCACCAGCTACACTAAAACAGGGTTGAGCGGAAACACCATATATTTT. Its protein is CATSYTKTGLSGNTIYF.

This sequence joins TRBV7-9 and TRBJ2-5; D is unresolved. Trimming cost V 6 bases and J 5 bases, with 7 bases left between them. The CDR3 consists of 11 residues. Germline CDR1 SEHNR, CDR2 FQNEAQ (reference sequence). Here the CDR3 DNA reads TGTGCCAGCAGAGCCGGGGAGACCCAGTACTTC. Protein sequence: CASRAGETQYF.

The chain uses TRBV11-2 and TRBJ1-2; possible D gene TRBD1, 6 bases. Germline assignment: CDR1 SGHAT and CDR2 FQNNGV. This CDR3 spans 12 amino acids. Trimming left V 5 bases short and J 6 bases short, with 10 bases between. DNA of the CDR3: TGTGCCAGCAGCCCTCGACAGGATGGCTACACCTTC. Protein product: CASSPRQDGYTF.

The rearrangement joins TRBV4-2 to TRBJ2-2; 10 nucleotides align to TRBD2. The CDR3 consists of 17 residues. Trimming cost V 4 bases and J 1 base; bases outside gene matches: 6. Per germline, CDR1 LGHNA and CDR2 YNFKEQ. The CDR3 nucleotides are TGTGCCAGCAGCCCCCAGAGACTAGCGGGGAACACCGGGGAGCTGTTTTTT. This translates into CASSPQRLAGNTGELFF.

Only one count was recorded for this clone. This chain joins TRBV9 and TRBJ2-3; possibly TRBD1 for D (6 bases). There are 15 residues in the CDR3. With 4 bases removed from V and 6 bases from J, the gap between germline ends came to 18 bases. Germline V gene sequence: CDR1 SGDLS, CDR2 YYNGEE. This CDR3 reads CASSIPGTPHDTQYF. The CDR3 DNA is TGTGCCAGCAGCATCCCCGGGACACCCCACGATACGCAGTATTTT.

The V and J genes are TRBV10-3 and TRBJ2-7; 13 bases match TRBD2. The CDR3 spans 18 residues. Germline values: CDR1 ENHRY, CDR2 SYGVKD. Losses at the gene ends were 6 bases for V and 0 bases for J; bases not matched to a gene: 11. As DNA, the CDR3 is TGTGCCATCAGATCGGGACTAGCGGGACGTAAGAACTCCTACGAGCAGTACTTC. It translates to CAIRSGLAGRKNSYEQYF.

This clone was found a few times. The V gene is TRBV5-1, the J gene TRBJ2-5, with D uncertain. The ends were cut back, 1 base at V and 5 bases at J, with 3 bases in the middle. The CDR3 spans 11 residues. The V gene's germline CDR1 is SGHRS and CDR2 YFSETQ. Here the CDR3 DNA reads TGCGCCAGCAGCTTGACGGAGACCCAGTACTTC. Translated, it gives CASSLTETQYF.

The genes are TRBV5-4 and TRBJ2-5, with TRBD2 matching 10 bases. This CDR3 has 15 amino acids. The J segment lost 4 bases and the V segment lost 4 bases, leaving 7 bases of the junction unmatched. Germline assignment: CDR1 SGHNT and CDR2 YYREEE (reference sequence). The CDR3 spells CASSASSGRGETQYF. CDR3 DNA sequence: TGTGCCAGCAGCGCATCTAGCGGGAGAGGAGAGACCCAGTACTTC.

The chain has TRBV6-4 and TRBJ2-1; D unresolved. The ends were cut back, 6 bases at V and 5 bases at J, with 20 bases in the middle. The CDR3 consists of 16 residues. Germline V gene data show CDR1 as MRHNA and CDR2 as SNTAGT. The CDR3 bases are TGTGCCAGCAGAACCCAGACCGGCTGCAATCACAATGAGCAGTTCTTC. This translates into CASRTQTGCNHNEQFF.

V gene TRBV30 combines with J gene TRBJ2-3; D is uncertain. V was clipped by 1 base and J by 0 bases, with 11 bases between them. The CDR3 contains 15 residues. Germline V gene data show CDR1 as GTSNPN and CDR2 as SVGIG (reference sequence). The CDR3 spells CAWSGADLSTDTQYF. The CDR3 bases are TGTGCCTGGAGTGGGGCGGATTTGAGCACAGATACGCAGTATTTT.

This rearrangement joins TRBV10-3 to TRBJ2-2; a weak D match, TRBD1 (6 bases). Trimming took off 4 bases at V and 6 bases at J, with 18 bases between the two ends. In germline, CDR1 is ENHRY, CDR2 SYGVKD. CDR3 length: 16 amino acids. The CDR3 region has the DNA TGTGCCATCAGTGGGGGGAGCGGCAGGGGTTCCGGGGAGCTGTTTTTT. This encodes CAISGGSGRGSGELFF.

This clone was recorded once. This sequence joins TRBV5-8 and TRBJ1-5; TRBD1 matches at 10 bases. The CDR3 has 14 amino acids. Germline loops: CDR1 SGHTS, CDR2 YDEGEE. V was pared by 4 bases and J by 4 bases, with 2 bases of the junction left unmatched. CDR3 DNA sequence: TGTGCCAGCAGCCGGGACAGGGGAAATCAGCCCCAGCATTTT. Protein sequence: CASSRDRGNQPQHF.

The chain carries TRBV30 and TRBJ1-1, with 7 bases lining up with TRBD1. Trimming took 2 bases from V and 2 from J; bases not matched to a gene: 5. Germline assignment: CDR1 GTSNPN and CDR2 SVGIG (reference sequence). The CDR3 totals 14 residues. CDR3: CAWSPGGANTEAFF. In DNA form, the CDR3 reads TGTGCCTGGAGTCCAGGGGGGGCTAACACTGAAGCTTTCTTT.

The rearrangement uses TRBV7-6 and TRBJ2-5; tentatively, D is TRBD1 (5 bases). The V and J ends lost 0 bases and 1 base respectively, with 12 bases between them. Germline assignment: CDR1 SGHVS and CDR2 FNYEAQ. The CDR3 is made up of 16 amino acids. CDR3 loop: CASSLAILQGQETQYF. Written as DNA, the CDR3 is TGTGCCAGCAGCTTAGCGATCTTGCAGGGCCAAGAGACCCAGTACTTC.

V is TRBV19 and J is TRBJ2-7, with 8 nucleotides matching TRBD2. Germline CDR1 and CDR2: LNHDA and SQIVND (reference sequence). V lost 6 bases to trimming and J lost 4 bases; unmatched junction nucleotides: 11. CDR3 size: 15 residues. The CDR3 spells CASSTRGGPRYEQYF. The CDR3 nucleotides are TGTGCCAGTAGCACCCGGGGGGGACCTCGTTACGAGCAGTACTTC.

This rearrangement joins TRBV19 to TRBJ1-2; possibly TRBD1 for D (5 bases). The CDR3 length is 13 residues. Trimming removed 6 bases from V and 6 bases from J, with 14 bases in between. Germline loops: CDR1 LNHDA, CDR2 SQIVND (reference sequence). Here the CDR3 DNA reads TGTGCCAGTAGGACAACAGGCCAGAATGGCTACACCTTC. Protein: CASRTTGQNGYTF.

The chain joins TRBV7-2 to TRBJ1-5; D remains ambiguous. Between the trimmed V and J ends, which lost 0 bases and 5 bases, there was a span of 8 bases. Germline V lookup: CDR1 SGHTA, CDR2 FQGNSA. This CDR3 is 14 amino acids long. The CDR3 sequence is CASSLALGDQPQHF. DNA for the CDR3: TGTGCCAGCAGCTTAGCGCTCGGGGATCAGCCCCAGCATTTT.

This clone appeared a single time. The CDR3 sequence: CASSQEGLAGPTDTQYF. The CDR3 DNA is TGCGCCAGCAGCCAAGAAGGTTTAGCGGGACCCACAGATACGCAGTATTTT. This chain uses TRBV4-3 with TRBJ2-3; 8 bases are shared with TRBD2. The CDR3 runs 17 residues. Trimming took 0 bases from V and 2 from J; bases not matched to a gene: 7. The germline V gene encodes CDR1 LGHNA and CDR2 YSLEER.

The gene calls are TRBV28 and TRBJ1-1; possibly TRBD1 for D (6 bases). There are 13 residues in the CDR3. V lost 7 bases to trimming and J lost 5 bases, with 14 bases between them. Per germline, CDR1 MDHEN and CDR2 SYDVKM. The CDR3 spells CASTSGGRTEAFF. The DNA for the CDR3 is TGTGCCAGCACCTCGGGGGGGCGAACTGAAGCTTTCTTT.

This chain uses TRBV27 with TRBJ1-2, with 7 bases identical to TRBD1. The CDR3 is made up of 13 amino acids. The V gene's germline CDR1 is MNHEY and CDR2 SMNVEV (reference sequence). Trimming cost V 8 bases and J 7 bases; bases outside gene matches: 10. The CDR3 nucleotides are TGTGCCAGCCGCGTGACAGGGAACGCTGGCTACACCTTC. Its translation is CASRVTGNAGYTF.